A selection of T cell receptor beta chains follows, all from one sample in a study of tumor-infiltrating lymphocytes in localized non-small cell lung cancer. Produced via immunoSEQ multiplex PCR; TCRdb's table is partial and in-frame only. The sample yields just over 7,000 clones, 74% seen once. Sequencing input: uninvolved lung tissue not adjacent to the tumor. All receptors come from a human donor with non-small cell lung cancer. CDR3s leave out the opening cysteine and the closing phenylalanine or tryptophan. The order of the fields is V gene, J gene, CDR3 protein.

v_gene: TRBV21-1; j_gene: TRBJ2-4; CDR3aa: ASSTRQGMRIQY
v_gene: TRBV10-3; j_gene: TRBJ1-4; CDR3aa: ASGRDNEKLF
v_gene: TRBV19; j_gene: TRBJ1-5; CDR3aa: ASTDRALGNQPQH
v_gene: TRBV19; j_gene: TRBJ2-2; CDR3aa: ASQTLANTGELF
v_gene: TRBV6-5; j_gene: TRBJ1-5; CDR3aa: ASRRQGNQPQH
v_gene: TRBV5-1; j_gene: TRBJ2-2; CDR3aa: ASSLRGGTSGGTGELF
v_gene: TRBV18; j_gene: TRBJ1-2; CDR3aa: ASSPLSGAATLNYGYT
v_gene: TRBV9; j_gene: TRBJ2-5; CDR3aa: ASSPRVGTASQETQY
v_gene: TRBV4-3; j_gene: TRBJ1-2; CDR3aa: ASSQEAASVYGYT
v_gene: TRBV7-6; j_gene: TRBJ1-1; CDR3aa: ASSLDRNTEAF
v_gene: TRBV4-3; j_gene: TRBJ2-1; CDR3aa: ASSQFTGGGRNEQF
v_gene: TRBV21-1; j_gene: TRBJ1-6; CDR3aa: ASSKARTDKGRGKSPLH
v_gene: TRBV7-9; j_gene: TRBJ2-3; CDR3aa: ASSFPGAPTDTQY
v_gene: TRBV7-8; j_gene: TRBJ1-2; CDR3aa: ASSLDEVRRNYGYT
v_gene: TRBV5-8; j_gene: TRBJ2-1; CDR3aa: ASSFPSGINPNEQF
v_gene: TRBV7-9; j_gene: TRBJ2-5; CDR3aa: ASSLDAAGETQY
v_gene: TRBV21-1; j_gene: TRBJ2-7; CDR3aa: ASSKGAAVSYEQY
v_gene: TRBV10-3; j_gene: TRBJ1-2; CDR3aa: AIRPQGIPLYGYT
v_gene: TRBV10-3; j_gene: TRBJ2-6; CDR3aa: AIKQVSGANVLT
v_gene: TRBV2; j_gene: TRBJ2-7; CDR3aa: ASFARDRLGNEQY
v_gene: TRBV6-6; j_gene: TRBJ2-5; CDR3aa: ASSYPTGGTETQY
v_gene: TRBV6-6; j_gene: TRBJ2-7; CDR3aa: ASSTGGEQY
v_gene: TRBV19; j_gene: TRBJ1-1; CDR3aa: ASRTGRGNTEAF
v_gene: TRBV6-5; j_gene: TRBJ1-1; CDR3aa: ASSYGGAGEAF
v_gene: TRBV9; j_gene: TRBJ2-5; CDR3aa: ASSVAQQETQY
v_gene: TRBV5-1; j_gene: TRBJ1-5; CDR3aa: ASSMGQGAGQPQH
v_gene: TRBV10-2; j_gene: TRBJ2-7; CDR3aa: ASSGDSSYEQY
v_gene: TRBV7-3; j_gene: TRBJ1-6; CDR3aa: ASSATGGQGSPLH
v_gene: TRBV27; j_gene: TRBJ1-1; CDR3aa: ASRDDGDSWDEAF
v_gene: TRBV9; j_gene: TRBJ2-3; CDR3aa: ASSPSSGGTDTQY
v_gene: TRBV5-5; j_gene: TRBJ1-6; CDR3aa: ASSPVAQSYNSPLH
v_gene: TRBV7-9; j_gene: TRBJ2-7; CDR3aa: ASSLISLHSYEQY
v_gene: TRBV7-3; j_gene: TRBJ2-1; CDR3aa: ASSLDRDNEQF
v_gene: TRBV4-3; j_gene: TRBJ1-1; CDR3aa: ASGNLNTEAF
v_gene: TRBV5-6; j_gene: TRBJ1-1; CDR3aa: ASSFGGAYTEAF
v_gene: TRBV27; j_gene: TRBJ1-1; CDR3aa: ASSPAGRRGTEAF
v_gene: TRBV7-9; j_gene: TRBJ2-3; CDR3aa: ASSSPKAHLAGGGTQY
v_gene: TRBV5-1; j_gene: TRBJ2-1; CDR3aa: ASSTTRSSYNEQF